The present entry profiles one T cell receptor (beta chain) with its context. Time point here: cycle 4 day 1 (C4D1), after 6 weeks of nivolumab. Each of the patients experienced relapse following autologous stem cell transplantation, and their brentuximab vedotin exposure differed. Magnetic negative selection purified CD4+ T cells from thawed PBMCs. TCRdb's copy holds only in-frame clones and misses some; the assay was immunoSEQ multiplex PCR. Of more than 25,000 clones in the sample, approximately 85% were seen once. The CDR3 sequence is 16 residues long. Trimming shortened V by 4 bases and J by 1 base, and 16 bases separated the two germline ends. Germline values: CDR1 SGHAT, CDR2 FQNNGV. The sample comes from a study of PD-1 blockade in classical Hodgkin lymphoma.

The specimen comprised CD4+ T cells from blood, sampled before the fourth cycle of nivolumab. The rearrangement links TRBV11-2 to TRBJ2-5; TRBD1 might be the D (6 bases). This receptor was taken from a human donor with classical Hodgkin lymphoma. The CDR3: CASSSQGRGIQETQYF. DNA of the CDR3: TGTGCCAGCAGCTCCCAGGGCAGGGGAATCCAAGAGACCCAGTACTTC.